Sequencing of this TCR beta chain was carried out in a study of post-analysis software for immune sequencing data. Study at large: Patients had relapsing-remitting, secondary progressive or progressive-relapsing multiple sclerosis; some lacked subtype.

Unique-molecular-identifier-tagged TCR beta cDNA libraries were used. TCRdb passed the PCR reads through MiXCR, listing each CDR3 protein once. The sample contains roughly 200,000 distinct CDR3 sequences, around 30% of which appear only once. Study results and caveats: With TRBV5-6, TRBV5-1 and TRBV20-1 included, about five TRBV segments were more frequent in patients than in controls.

This clonotype has ten or more counts. The antigen is not known. Trimming removed 9 bases at V and 6 bases at J, with 15 bases between. Germline V gene lookup returns CDR1 MDHEN and CDR2 SYDVKM. The CDR3 is made up of 12 amino acids. Sequenced sample: blood. This chain connects TRBV28 to TRBJ2-7; D is undetermined. This receptor was taken from a girl aged 2-17 years with multiple sclerosis. The CDR3 DNA is TGTGCCAGGCCACCCATAGTCCCCGAGCAGTACTTC. Translated: CARPPIVPEQYF. Full variable domain (missing parts from reference TRBV28 and TRBJ2-7): DVKVTQSSRYLVKRTGEKVFLECVQDMDHENMFWYRQDPGLGLRLIYFSYDVKMKEKGDIPEGYSVSREKKERFSLILESASTNQTSMYLCARPPIVPEQYFGPGTRLTVT.